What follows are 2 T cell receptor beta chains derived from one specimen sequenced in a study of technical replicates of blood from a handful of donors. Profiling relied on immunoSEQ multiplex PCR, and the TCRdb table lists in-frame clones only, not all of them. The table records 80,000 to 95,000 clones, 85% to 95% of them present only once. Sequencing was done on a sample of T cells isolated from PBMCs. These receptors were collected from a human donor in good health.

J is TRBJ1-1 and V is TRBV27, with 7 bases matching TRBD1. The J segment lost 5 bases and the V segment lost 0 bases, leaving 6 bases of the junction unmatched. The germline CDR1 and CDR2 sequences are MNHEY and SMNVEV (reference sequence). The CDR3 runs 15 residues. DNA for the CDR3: TGTGCCAGCAGTTTATCCTACAGGGGTTTAACTGAAGCTTTCTTT. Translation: CASSLSYRGLTEAFF.

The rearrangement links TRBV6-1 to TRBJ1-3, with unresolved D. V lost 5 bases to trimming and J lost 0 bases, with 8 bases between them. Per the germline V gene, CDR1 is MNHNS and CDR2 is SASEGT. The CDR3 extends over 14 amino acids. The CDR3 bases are TGTGCCAGCAGTAACAAGCGCTCTGGAAACACCATATATTTT. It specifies CASSNKRSGNTIYF.